These 11 T cell receptor beta chains originate from one sample sequenced in a study of shared clonotypes between healthy human individuals. The naive CD8 population came from CD45RO-negative cells selected for CCR7, without terminally differentiated effector memory CD45RA+ cells. TCRdb's table, derived via immunoSEQ multiplex PCR, lists solely in-frame clones and lacks some. Of about 2.1 million clones in the sample, 80% to 95% are singletons; the top ten hold more than 1.5%. The sequenced material came from naive CD8+ T cells from PBMCs. The receptors originated from a man aged 18 to 30 in good health. Some clones in this sample may be carry-over from other donors' samples.

This chain joins TRBV19 and TRBJ2-5; TRBD1 matches 8 bases. The CDR3 loop spans 15 amino acids. Losses at the gene ends were 5 bases for V and 1 base for J; bases not matched to a gene: 6. Looked up from germline, CDR1 is LNHDA and CDR2 is SQIVND (reference sequence). CDR3 residues: CASSPWTGPQETQYF. For the CDR3, the DNA is TGTGCCAGTAGTCCATGGACAGGGCCCCAAGAGACCCAGTACTTC.

The chain joins TRBV11-1 to TRBJ2-7; 11 bases are shared with TRBD1. The CDR3 sequence is 15 residues long. V was pared by 4 bases and J by 7 bases, with 9 bases of the junction left unmatched. Germline loops: CDR1 SGHAT, CDR2 FQDESV (reference sequence). Here the CDR3 DNA reads TGTGCCAGCAGCTCCCCGGGACAGGGGGATGGGGAGCAGTACTTC. It yields the protein CASSSPGQGDGEQYF.

The CDR3 coding sequence is TGTGCCAGCAGTCTCCCTGGGGGGAGCATCACCGGGGAGCTGTTTTTT. This translates into CASSLPGGSITGELFF. This chain links TRBV27 with TRBJ2-2; TRBD2 is a possible D gene (6 bases). The V gene's germline CDR1 is MNHEY and CDR2 SMNVEV (reference sequence). The V end lost 5 bases, the J end lost 4 bases, and 17 bases lay between the germline ends. The length of the CDR3 is 16 residues.

As concerns this clone: Additional DNA sequences in this sample encode the identical CDR3. This chain connects TRBV27 to TRBJ2-3, with 7 bases fitting TRBD2. Trimming took 5 bases from V and 1 from J; bases not matched to a gene: 3. Germline V gives CDR1 MNHEY, CDR2 SMNVEV (reference sequence). CDR3 size: 14 residues. The CDR3 reads CASSLREGTDTQYF. CDR3 nucleotide sequence: TGTGCCAGCAGTCTCCGGGAGGGCACAGATACGCAGTATTTT.

J is TRBJ2-7 and V is TRBV5-1; 12 nucleotides match TRBD2. The ends lost 0 bases at V and 0 bases at J; junction bases unmatched: 4. Germline CDR1 and CDR2: SGHRS and YFSETQ. The CDR3 is 17 amino acids. CDR3 residues: CASSLDRLAGASYEQYF. The DNA for the CDR3 is TGCGCCAGCAGCTTGGACAGACTAGCGGGAGCCTCCTACGAGCAGTACTTC.

The chain joins TRBV7-9 to TRBJ2-7, with TRBD2 matching 10 bases. The V and J ends lost 1 base and 12 bases, in that order; junction bases with no gene match: 15. CDR3 length: 16 residues. The V gene's germline CDR1 is SEHNR and CDR2 FQNEAQ (reference sequence). In DNA, the CDR3 is TGTGCCAGCAGCTTAGGGGCCCTAGCGGGAGTTGACGAGGGGTACTTC. Its translation is CASSLGALAGVDEGYF.

Details on this clone: The sample contains more than one DNA sequence encoding this CDR3. The chain uses TRBV7-6 and TRBJ1-4, with 9 bases that match TRBD1. CDR3 size: 14 residues. CDR1 SGHVS and CDR2 FNYEAQ come from the germline V gene. After removal of 5 bases from V and 5 bases from J, the junction contained 3 bases not matched to a gene. The CDR3 sequence: CASSLGTGNEKLFF. CDR3 DNA: TGTGCCAGCAGCCTAGGGACAGGGAATGAAAAACTGTTTTTT.

The V and J genes are TRBV4-1 and TRBJ1-5; D is undetermined. The CDR3 consists of 15 residues. The V end was cut by 0 bases, the J end by 5 bases, with 11 bases between. CDR1 and CDR2 from the germline V gene are MGHRA and YSYEKL. DNA of the CDR3: TGCGCCAGCAGCCAAGAACAGCTTATAGATCAGCCCCAGCATTTT. Amino acid sequence: CASSQEQLIDQPQHF.

The gene calls are TRBV9 and TRBJ1-3, with unresolved D. V was trimmed by 2 bases and J by 4 bases, leaving 19 bases between them. CDR3 length: 17 residues. Germline CDR1 reads SGDLS; CDR2 reads YYNGEE. The CDR3 DNA sequence: TGTGCCAGCAGCGTGGGCGGTGAAGGAGAGTCGGGAAACACCATATATTTT. Translation gives CASSVGGEGESGNTIYF.

This chain uses TRBV27 with TRBJ2-5; perhaps TRBD1 as D (6 bases). This CDR3 has 13 amino acids. The germline V and J ends were trimmed by 5 bases and 2 bases, with 9 bases remaining between them. The germline V gene encodes CDR1 MNHEY and CDR2 SMNVEV (reference sequence). This CDR3 reads CASSGDRQETQYF. The DNA for the CDR3 is TGTGCCAGCAGTGGCGACAGGCAAGAGACCCAGTACTTC.

The chain is built from TRBV28 and TRBJ1-1; D ambiguous. V was pared by 3 bases and J by 2 bases, with 13 bases between. The CDR3 consists of 15 residues. Germline CDR1 MDHEN, CDR2 SYDVKM. CDR3 DNA: TGTGCCAGCAGTTTTGCCCCGACGGGAAACACTGAAGCTTTCTTT. Protein: CASSFAPTGNTEAFF.